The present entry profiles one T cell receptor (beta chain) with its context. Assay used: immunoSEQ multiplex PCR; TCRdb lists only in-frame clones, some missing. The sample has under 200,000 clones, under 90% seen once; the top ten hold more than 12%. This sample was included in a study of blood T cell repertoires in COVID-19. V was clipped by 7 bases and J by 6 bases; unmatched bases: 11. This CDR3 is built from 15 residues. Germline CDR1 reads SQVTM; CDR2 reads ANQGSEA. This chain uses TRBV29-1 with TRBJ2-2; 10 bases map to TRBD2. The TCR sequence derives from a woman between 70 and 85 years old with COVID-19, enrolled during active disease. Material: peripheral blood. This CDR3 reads CSAEVQREGAGELFF. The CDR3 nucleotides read TGCAGCGCGGAAGTCCAGCGGGAGGGCGCCGGGGAGCTGTTTTTT.